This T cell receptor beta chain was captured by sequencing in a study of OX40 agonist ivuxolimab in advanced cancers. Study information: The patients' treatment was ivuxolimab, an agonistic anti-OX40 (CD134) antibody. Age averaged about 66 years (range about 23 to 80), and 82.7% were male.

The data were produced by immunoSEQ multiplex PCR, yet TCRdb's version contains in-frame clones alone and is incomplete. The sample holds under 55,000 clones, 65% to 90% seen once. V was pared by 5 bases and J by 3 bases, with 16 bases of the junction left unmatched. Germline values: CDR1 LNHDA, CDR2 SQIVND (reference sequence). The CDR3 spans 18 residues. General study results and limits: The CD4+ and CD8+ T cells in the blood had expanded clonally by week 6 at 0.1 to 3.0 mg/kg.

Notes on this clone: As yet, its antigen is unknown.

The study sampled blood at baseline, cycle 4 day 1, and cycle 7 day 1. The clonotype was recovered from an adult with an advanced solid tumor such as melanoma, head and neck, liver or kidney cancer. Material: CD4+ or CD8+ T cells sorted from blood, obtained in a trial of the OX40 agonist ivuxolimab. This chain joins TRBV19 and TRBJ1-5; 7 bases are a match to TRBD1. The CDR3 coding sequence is TGTGCCAGTAGTCTCCAGACAGGGCCTAGGGCAATCAATCAGCCCCAGCATTTT. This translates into CASSLQTGPRAINQPQHF.